Listed below are T cell receptor beta chains from one sample, sequenced in a study of blood T cell repertoires in COVID-19. Libraries were prepared by immunoSEQ multiplex PCR; TCRdb keeps only in-frame clonotypes and omits some of them. This repertoire shows fewer than 500,000 clones, over 75% found once; its top ten account for approximately 1%. The sequencing input was PBMCs or T cells enriched from blood (not recorded which). These receptors were taken from a woman aged 25 to 39 with acute COVID-19. Each CDR3 is given with its conserved first and last residue. The order of the fields is CDR3 DNA, CDR3 protein, D gene, clone size, J gene, V gene. D genes are given only for firm matches. Size is omitted from some rows. Given values are once, few, many or a class for expanded clones.

TGTGCCATCAGTGAGACGGACAGTAACTATGGCTACACCTTC CAISETDSNYGYTF NA NA TRBJ1-2 TRBV10-3
TGTGCCAGCACCCCGACAGGGAACTATGGCTACACCTTC CASTPTGNYGYTF TRBD1 NA TRBJ1-2 TRBV6-2/TRBV6-3
TGTGCCAGCATCTATGGCACCGGGGAGCTGTTTTTT CASIYGTGELFF NA NA TRBJ2-2 TRBV12-3/TRBV12-4
TGCGCCAGCAGTGAGTCTGGCCCCCAGCATTTT CASSESGPQHF NA NA TRBJ1-5 TRBV10-2
TGTGCCAGCAGGCGGGGGAAAGATACGCAGTATTTT CASRRGKDTQYF TRBD2 NA TRBJ2-3 TRBV6-5
TGTGCCAGCAGCTTTGTGGGGAGTAGCACAGATACGCAGTATTTT CASSFVGSSTDTQYF NA NA TRBJ2-3 TRBV7-3
TGTGCCAGTAGCGTCGGGGGTACGGGCAGCTACTACGAGCAGTACTTC CASSVGGTGSYYEQYF NA few TRBJ2-7 TRBV19
TGCGCCAGCAGGGGGACTAGCGGGGAAACCCTAGGGGATGAGCAGTTCTTC CASRGTSGETLGDEQFF TRBD2 NA TRBJ2-1 TRBV10-1
TGCAGTGCTGGACCGGGGGAGACCCAGTACTTC CSAGPGETQYF NA NA TRBJ2-5 TRBV20-1
TGCGCCAGCAGCTTGGAACCGGGGGGGACTGAAGCTTTCTTT CASSLEPGGTEAFF NA NA TRBJ1-1 TRBV5-1
TGCGCCAGCAGCTTGGTTGGGCTAGCGGGGCGCGGTGAGCAGTTCTTC CASSLVGLAGRGEQFF TRBD2 NA TRBJ2-1 TRBV5-1
TGCGCCAGCAGCGCCGGGACAGGGGATGTGTCACCCCTCCACTTT CASSAGTGDVSPLHF TRBD1 NA TRBJ1-6 TRBV5-1
TGTGCCAGCAGTTCGGTAGACGGGAATGATGACACCATATATTTT CASSSVDGNDDTIYF NA once TRBJ1-3 TRBV28
TGTGCCAGCACCCGGTGGCGGGGACTGATCTATTTT CASTRWRGLIYF NA NA TRBJ2-3 TRBV21-1
TGTGCCAGCAGCCCGCCGGACATCTCCCAGGGCTACACCTTC CASSPPDISQGYTF NA NA TRBJ1-2 TRBV7-9
TGTGCCAGTAGCACAACAACGGGGGGTCTTAGCAATCAGCCCCAGCATTTT CASSTTTGGLSNQPQHF NA NA TRBJ1-5 TRBV19
TGTGCCAGCAGGCAGGGGGGAAGAGAGACCCAGTACTTC CASRQGGRETQYF NA NA TRBJ2-5 TRBV12-3/TRBV12-4
TGTGCCAGCAGTGAGGACAGGGCAGGCAATCAGCCCCAGCATTTT CASSEDRAGNQPQHF TRBD1 NA TRBJ1-5 TRBV2
TGTGCCACCAGTGACCATAGGACAGGTATTAGAACAGATACGCAGTATTTT CATSDHRTGIRTDTQYF TRBD1 NA TRBJ2-3 TRBV24-1
TGTGCCAGTAGTACACGATCTAGCGGGGGGGCCTACGAGCAGTACTTC CASSTRSSGGAYEQYF TRBD2 NA TRBJ2-7 TRBV19
TGTGCCAGCAGCCATCCTAGTACGGGGGTGCTTGGTACGCAGTATTTT CASSHPSTGVLGTQYF NA NA TRBJ2-3 TRBV11-1
TGTGCCAGCAATAGGGCAGGGTTGACAGATACGCAGTATTTT CASNRAGLTDTQYF NA NA TRBJ2-3 TRBV25-1
TGTGCCAGCAGCTTAGGGACAGGGGCAACATATGGCTACACCTTC CASSLGTGATYGYTF TRBD1 NA TRBJ1-2 TRBV7-2
TGTGCCAGTAGTATTCCCGGGACAGGGGTGATGGGAAACTATGGCTACACCTTC CASSIPGTGVMGNYGYTF TRBD1 NA TRBJ1-2 TRBV19
TGTGCCAGTAGTCCCCGACTGAAGGGGGAGACCCAGTACTTC CASSPRLKGETQYF NA NA TRBJ2-5 TRBV19
TGCGCCAGCAGCCTGCGGACAGGCCGCAATCAGCCCCAGCATTTT CASSLRTGRNQPQHF TRBD1 NA TRBJ1-5 TRBV5-1
TGTGCCAGCAGTGAATTGTCCGGGGAGGCCAAAAACATTCAGTACTTC CASSELSGEAKNIQYF NA NA TRBJ2-4 TRBV25-1
TGTGCCACCCGGGGGTGGGTAAGCACTGAAGCTTTCTTT CATRGWVSTEAFF NA NA TRBJ1-1 TRBV6-5
TGTGCCAGCAGTTCTAACCGACTAGTAGGCGCCTACAATGAGCAGTTCTTC CASSSNRLVGAYNEQFF NA once TRBJ2-1 TRBV2
TGTGCCAGCAGCCAAGATCGGGCCGGGGGTAGCAATCAGCCCCAGCATTTT CASSQDRAGGSNQPQHF NA NA TRBJ1-5 TRBV3-1/TRBV3-2
TGTGCCAGCAGCAATAGGGGGGGTCGGCCCCTCCACTTT CASSNRGGRPLHF NA NA TRBJ1-6 TRBV21-1
TGTGCCAGTCCTCCGGTCTACGAGCAGTACTTC CASPPVYEQYF NA NA TRBJ2-7 TRBV9
TGTGCCAGCAGCTTAAACCCTCGGGACAGGGGAATCTACAATGAGCAGTTCTTC CASSLNPRDRGIYNEQFF TRBD1 NA TRBJ2-1 TRBV7-3
TGCAGCGTTGAGGGCGGGATCTATGGCTACACCTTC CSVEGGIYGYTF NA NA TRBJ1-2 TRBV29-1
TGTGCCAGCAGCTTGGATCAGGGAATAACCAATTCACCCCTCCACTTT CASSLDQGITNSPLHF NA NA TRBJ1-6 TRBV5-6
TGTGCCAGCAGCTCTCCGAATGAGCAGTTCTTC CASSSPNEQFF NA NA TRBJ2-1 TRBV5-5
TGTGCCAGCAGTTTGTCGACTGAAGCTTTCTTT CASSLSTEAFF NA NA TRBJ1-1 TRBV12-3/TRBV12-4
TGTGCCAGCAGCTTATCGACAGGGGGCTACGAGCAGTACTTC CASSLSTGGYEQYF TRBD1 NA TRBJ2-7 TRBV7-2